These 20 T cell receptor beta chains originate from one sample sequenced in a study of blood T cell repertoires in COVID-19 (dated by TCRdb to about 2020). Library preparation used the immunoSEQ multiplex PCR assay. TCRdb holds this immuneACCESS table with in-frame rearrangements only. Some clones are missing; in checked studies, unresolved V genes explain under half, and the rest has no known cause. The sample table records around 110,000 clones; 88% of these occur just once. The top ten constitute 6.8% of the sample. The sample taken for sequencing was peripheral blood. These receptors were collected from a man aged 50 to 59 with active or convalescent COVID-19.

This clone was observed a handful of times. The chain couples TRBV28 to TRBJ1-4, with D hard to call. V was cut by 5 bases and J by 5 bases, with 9 bases left in between. The length of the CDR3 is 13 residues. Germline loops: CDR1 MDHEN, CDR2 SYDVKM. The CDR3 nucleotides read TGTGCCAGCAGTCAAGACACAAATGAAAAACTGTTTTTT. This translates into CASSQDTNEKLFF.

This clone occurred a few times. The chain employs TRBV19 and TRBJ1-5, with TRBD1 matching 8 bases. This CDR3 has 15 amino acids. The J segment lost 3 bases and the V segment lost 3 bases, leaving 4 bases of the junction unmatched. Per germline, CDR1 LNHDA and CDR2 SQIVND (reference sequence). CDR3 sequence reads: CASSIWDRHNQPQHF. The CDR3 DNA reads TGTGCCAGTAGTATCTGGGACAGGCACAATCAGCCCCAGCATTTT.

The J gene is TRBJ1-4, the V gene TRBV18; possibly TRBD1 for D (5 bases). The CDR3 contains 15 residues. Trimming stripped 3 bases from V and 7 bases from J, with 15 bases between. From germline, CDR1 is KGHSH and CDR2 LQKENI. CDR3 residues: CASSPAWGQGEKLFF. DNA of the CDR3: TGTGCCAGCTCACCGGCGTGGGGCCAAGGTGAAAAACTGTTTTTT.

J is TRBJ2-7 and V is TRBV7-9; 8 bases line up with TRBD2. The length of the CDR3 is 16 residues. Germline CDR1 reads SEHNR; CDR2 reads FQNEAQ (reference sequence). Trimming took 2 bases from V and 2 from J; bases not matched to a gene: 8. CDR3 sequence reads: CASSLTAGGLPYEQYF. CDR3 sequence (DNA): TGTGCCAGCAGCTTAACGGCGGGGGGCTTACCCTACGAGCAGTACTTC.

This chain connects TRBV19 to TRBJ1-5, with D unresolved. Trimming took off 7 bases at V and 0 bases at J, with 13 bases between the two ends. The CDR3 extends over 15 amino acids. Germline assignment: CDR1 LNHDA and CDR2 SQIVND (reference sequence). CDR3: CASKSLLASNQPQHF. CDR3 in DNA: TGTGCCAGTAAATCCCTTCTGGCTAGCAATCAGCCCCAGCATTTT.

CDR3 residues: CASGPINYGYTF. DNA of the CDR3: TGTGCCAGCGGGCCCATCAACTATGGCTACACCTTC. V usage is TRBV28 and J usage is TRBJ1-2; D unclear. CDR3 length: 12 residues. The ends were cut back, 8 bases at V and 2 bases at J, with 9 bases in the middle. Germline CDR1 is MDHEN and CDR2 is SYDVKM.

The chain carries TRBV3-1 (or the pseudogene TRBV3-2) and TRBJ1-1, with 7 bases that match TRBD1. Germline loops: CDR1 LGHDT, CDR2 YNNKEL (reference sequence). CDR3 length equals 14 residues. Trimming removed 6 bases from V and 5 bases from J; junction bases left unmatched: 9. This CDR3 is CASSSTQGWTEAFF. DNA of the CDR3: TGTGCCAGCAGTTCGACACAGGGGTGGACTGAAGCTTTCTTT.

The chain recombines TRBV14 with TRBJ2-6; D possibly corresponds to TRBD2 (5 bases). Germline CDR1 SGHDN, CDR2 FVKESK. V lost 2 bases and J 0 bases, leaving 5 bases between the germline ends. The CDR3 is made up of 15 amino acids. CDR3 amino acids: CASSQRGSGANVLTF. The CDR3, as DNA: TGTGCCAGCAGCCAACGGGGCTCTGGGGCCAACGTCCTGACTTTC.

This chain uses TRBV28 with TRBJ1-1, with 9 bases that match TRBD1. The CDR3 sequence is 15 residues long. Germline V gene sequence: CDR1 MDHEN, CDR2 SYDVKM. V dropped 5 bases and J dropped 5; count of bases not matched to a gene: 9. CDR3 DNA: TGTGCCAGCAGTCTCCCGGGGACAGGGAGAACTGAAGCTTTCTTT. Translated: CASSLPGTGRTEAFF.

This chain connects TRBV15 to TRBJ2-7; 8 positions agree with TRBD1. J lost 2 bases, V lost 2 bases, and 5 bases had no gene match. The CDR3 is made up of 15 amino acids. Per the germline V gene, CDR1 is LNHNV and CDR2 is YYDKDF (reference sequence). The CDR3 loop reads CATSRFRDRPYEQYF. For the CDR3, the DNA is TGTGCCACCAGCAGATTTCGGGACAGGCCCTACGAGCAGTACTTC.

This chain links TRBV29-1 with TRBJ1-1; no clear D. The CDR3 has 12 residues. Trimming took 7 bases from V and 0 from J, leaving 9 bases between them. CDR1 is SQVTM, CDR2 ANQGSEA, per germline. The CDR3 region has the DNA TGCAGCGCAATCCCTGTGAACACTGAAGCTTTCTTT. It encodes CSAIPVNTEAFF.

The V call is TRBV28, the J call TRBJ2-7, with D maybe TRBD2 (6 bases). The V end lost 5 bases, the J end lost 3 bases, and 11 bases lay between the germline ends. Germline CDR1 MDHEN, CDR2 SYDVKM. This CDR3 has 13 residues. CDR3 sequence reads: CASSTTTSYEQYF. The CDR3 DNA reads as TGTGCCAGCAGTACCACGACTAGCTACGAGCAGTACTTC. Filled out from reference TRBV28 and TRBJ2-7, the complete variable domain reads DVKVTQSSRYLVKRTGEKVFLECVQDMDHENMFWYRQDPGLGLRLIYFSYDVKMKEKGDIPEGYSVSREKKERFSLILESASTNQTSMYLCASSTTTSYEQYFGPGTRLTVT.

The chain links TRBV13 to TRBJ1-1; possible D gene TRBD1, 6 bases. V was pared by 5 bases and J by 9 bases, with 19 bases between. This CDR3 is built from 14 residues. Germline loops: CDR1 PRHDT, CDR2 FYEKMQ (reference sequence). CDR3 bases: TGTGCCAGCAGCCCTACCCCCCAGACAGGTAAAGCTTTCTTT. Its translation: CASSPTPQTGKAFF.

V usage is TRBV5-4 and J usage is TRBJ2-1; D may be TRBD2 (5 bases). The V end lost 0 bases, the J end lost 2 bases, and 15 bases lay between the germline ends. The germline CDR1 and CDR2 sequences are SGHNT and YYREEE (reference sequence). CDR3 length: 17 amino acids. CDR3 DNA sequence: TGTGCCAGCAGCTTGGATCTAGCTAGGGCAGCCTACAATGAGCAGTTCTTC. Its protein product is CASSLDLARAAYNEQFF.

The CDR3 here is CASSQGEGGYEQYF. The CDR3 DNA follows: TGCGCCAGCAGCCAAGGGGAGGGAGGTTACGAGCAGTACTTC. J is TRBJ2-7 and V is TRBV4-3; 7 bases align to TRBD2. The length of the CDR3 is 14 residues. The germline V gene encodes CDR1 LGHNA and CDR2 YSLEER. Trimming took 1 base from V and 4 from J; bases not matched to a gene: 4.

V gene TRBV6-5 combines with J gene TRBJ2-2; TRBD2 is a possible D gene (5 bases). The CDR3 loop spans 15 amino acids. V lost 7 bases to trimming and J lost 0 bases, with 12 bases between them. The germline gives CDR1 MNHEY, CDR2 SVGAGI. The CDR3 nucleotides are TGTGCCAGCAATCCGGGAACCTCGAACACCGGGGAGCTGTTTTTT. Translating it yields CASNPGTSNTGELFF.

This chain links TRBV30 with TRBJ2-1; no clear D. The germline V and J ends were trimmed by 3 bases and 4 bases, with 22 bases remaining between them. The CDR3 consists of 17 residues. The germline V gene encodes CDR1 GTSNPN and CDR2 SVGIG (reference sequence). The DNA of the CDR3 is TGTGCCTGGAGCTTCGGTCCACGAGGTCTTCGATACAATGAGCAGTTCTTC. Translated: CAWSFGPRGLRYNEQFF.

This chain connects TRBV18 to TRBJ2-7, with unresolved D. The germline V gene has CDR1 KGHSH and CDR2 LQKENI. The V end was cut by 3 bases, the J end by 1 base, with 7 bases between. The CDR3 runs to 13 residues. The CDR3 DNA follows: TGTGCCAGCTCACCGCGAGGTTCCTACGAGCAGTACTTC. This sequence encodes CASSPRGSYEQYF.

The V gene is TRBV28, the J gene TRBJ2-1, with 9 nucleotides matching TRBD1. Germline CDR1 and CDR2: MDHEN and SYDVKM. Trimming cost V 1 base and J 9 bases; bases outside gene matches: 4. The CDR3 is made up of 14 amino acids. The CDR3 reads CASSLLTGGTEQFF. In DNA, the CDR3 is TGTGCCAGCAGTTTATTGACAGGGGGGACTGAGCAGTTCTTC.

V usage is TRBV5-6 and J usage is TRBJ2-2, with TRBD2 as a possible D gene (6 bases). V shed 2 bases and J shed 4 bases, with 15 bases lying between them. The CDR3 consists of 16 residues. Per germline, CDR1 SGHDT and CDR2 YYEEEE. Here the CDR3 reads CASSFLGPRGTGELFF. The CDR3 bases are TGTGCCAGCAGCTTCTTGGGGCCGCGGGGCACCGGGGAGCTGTTTTTT. Full variable domain (remainder filled in from reference TRBV5-6 and TRBJ2-2): DAGVTQSPTHLIKTRGQQVTLRCSPKSGHDTVSWYQQALGQGPQFIFQYYEEEERQRGNFPDRFSGHQFPNYSSELNVNALLLGDSALYLCASSFLGPRGTGELFFGEGSRLTVL.